This T cell receptor beta chain originates from a study of response to subunit inactivated influenza vaccine listed by TCRdb under 2018. At the level of the whole study: The study used deep quantitative T cell receptor repertoire profiling to track responses to a trivalent subunit inactivated influenza vaccine.

The library was prepared using RT-PCR. The instrument was an Illumina HiSeq 2500. In TCRdb, the public reads were trimmed at Q25 with fastp and aligned with MiXCR, with productive beta chains retained. A single entry per CDR3 protein holds the most common genes and DNA from its merged rows. The sample data list 600,000 to 850,000 distinct CDR3 sequences, and less than 15% of these were observed just once. The ten largest clones capture about 7.4% of the sample. As concerns this clonotype: The antigen this receptor binds is unknown. No per-base quality is available; no much larger clone lies one base away.

V sheds 8 bases and J sheds 8 bases, leaving 22 bases between their ends. CDR1 and CDR2 were assigned from the germline V gene as MNHNS and SASEGT. The CDR3 covers 15 residues, taking in both the cysteine and the phenylalanine. Only the CDR3 DNA stays, 45 bases, in frame from base 1. The study at large found these results: The authors suggested that each seasonal influenza vaccination may recruit only a limited number of new T cells.

Sequences were derived from PBMCs from blood, sampled 14 to 15 days before vaccination. The chain is encoded by TRBV6-1 joined to TRBJ2-4; TRBD2 is possibly the D segment (7 matching bases). This clonotype was sampled from a man aged 50 to 59 who received an inactivated influenza vaccine. Donor details come from another sample of the same person, matched by shared clones. The DNA reads as follows: TGTGCCAGCGCTTCGCGAGGGGGGGTCTGGGACATTCAGTACTTC. The resulting protein is CASASRGGVWDIQYF.